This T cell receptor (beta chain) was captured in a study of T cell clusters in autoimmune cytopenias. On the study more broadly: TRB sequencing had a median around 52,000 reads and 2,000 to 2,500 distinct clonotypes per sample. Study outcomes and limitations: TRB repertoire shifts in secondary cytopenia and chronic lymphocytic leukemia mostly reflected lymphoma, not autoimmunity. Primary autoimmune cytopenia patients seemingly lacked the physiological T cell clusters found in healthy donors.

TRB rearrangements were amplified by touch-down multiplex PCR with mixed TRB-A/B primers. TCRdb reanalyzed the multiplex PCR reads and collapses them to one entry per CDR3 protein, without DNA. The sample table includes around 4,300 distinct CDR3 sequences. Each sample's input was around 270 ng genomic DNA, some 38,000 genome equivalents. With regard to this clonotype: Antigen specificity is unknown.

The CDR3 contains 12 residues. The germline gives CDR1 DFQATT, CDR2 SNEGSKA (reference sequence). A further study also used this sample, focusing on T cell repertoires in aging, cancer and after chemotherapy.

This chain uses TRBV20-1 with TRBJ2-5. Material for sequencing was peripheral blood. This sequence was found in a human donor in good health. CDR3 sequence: CSARQVQETQYF.